This TCR beta chain emerged from a study of cytotoxic CD8 clonotypes in ibrutinib-treated CLL (TCRdb year 2021). Some background on the complete study: The cohort included roughly 15 treatment-naive and ten to eleven relapsed/refractory patients; about 18 were IGHV unmutated. Cryopreserved peripheral blood mononuclear cells were obtained before treatment, at response, and at either sustained remission or disease progression. Longitudinal samples were available for about 30% of the 86 trial participants. Responses were partial in 24 patients and complete in 2; after median approximately 69 months follow-up, around 15 stayed in remission and roughly twelve progressed. Samples averaged roughly 280,000 productive templates and 90,000 to 95,000 productive rearrangements. Response samples were taken after a median of about a year on treatment, ranging from roughly 6 to 36 months. Study-level results and caveats: Lymph node repertoires were not examined, and the timing of sampling was not matched between patients in sustained remission and those whose disease progressed. Public clonotypes were found to be uncommon and were observed to contract or remain stable during treatment; the increase in clonality was shown to reflect expansion of private clonotypes at ibrutinib response. Baseline clonality exceeded that of age-matched healthy donors and correlated strongly with circulating CD8+ T-cell counts. Clonality rose at ibrutinib response, remained stable during sustained remission, and dropped back toward baseline at progression.

Via the germline V gene, CDR1 is MGHRA and CDR2 YSYEKL. The germline ends are 13 bases apart after V is trimmed by 1 base and J by 6 bases. Taken from cysteine to phenylalanine, the CDR3 has 14 residues. Here the CDR3 DNA is all that survives: 42 bases in frame from base 1. For TCR beta library preparation, 1.5 to 2 micrograms of genomic DNA were isolated from cryopreserved PBMCs. Longitudinal blood samples from CLL patients on ibrutinib monotherapy underwent high-throughput TCR beta sequencing. Patients were enrolled in a phase 2 open-label single-center ibrutinib monotherapy trial. This clone showed up just once. The target of this receptor is not known. No quality values exist for individual bases; no much larger clone is one base distant. Each clonotype received, on average, 10x coverage in deep resolution sequencing performed on a MiSeq, where the target depth lay between 1 in 1 million and 1 in 200,000 T cells. The immunoSEQ hsTCRB Kit was used to generate TCR beta libraries. Per the source publication's procedure: ImmunoSEQ Data Assistant and ImmunoSEQ Analyzer were used for data analysis, and V, D and J genes were assigned according to IMGT definitions. Clonality was computed as one minus normalized Shannon entropy of productive rearrangement frequencies, ranging from 0 to 1. Public clonotype analysis was restricted to overrepresented clonotypes comprising at least 0.05% of each patient's repertoire. Thirteen age-matched healthy donor repertoires from immuneACCESS were used as controls for clonality. Not all clones reach the TCRdb copy of this immuneACCESS table, which keeps in-frame sequences only. Checked studies attribute under half of the gap to unresolved V genes and leave the rest unexplained. The V and J calls and clone size are taken from that table; D and trimming were inferred from the DNA. In all, the sample holds 30,000 or so clones, and around three fifths of those were seen once. The ten largest clones add up to approximately 15% of the sample.

The sequence was collected from a human donor with chronic lymphocytic leukemia. In this chain, TRBV4-1 is recombined with TRBJ2-7; the D gene is perhaps TRBD2, on 6 matching bases. Sequencing used PBMCs, obtained before ibrutinib treatment. The CDR3 region has the sequence CASSQAPPGSEQYF. The DNA sequence reads TGCGCCAGCAGCCAAGCACCCCCCGGGAGCGAGCAGTACTTC.